This TCR beta chain was sequenced in a study of Ad26.COV2.S vaccination and SARS-CoV-2 variants. Overall study: Recipients of Ad26.COV2.S got it intramuscularly, once or twice 56 days apart.

This clone was counted a single time. Treatment specified: 15 to 20 received Ad26.COV2.S at low or high dose, single or two shots; 5 received placebo; per-sample allocation not given. On day 63 after the first injection, vaccine and placebo recipients gave samples. The table came from immunoSEQ multiplex PCR; TCRdb's copy has only in-frame clones and leaves some out. The sample includes approximately 360,000 clones, about 80% of them seen just once. This CDR3 contains 10 residues. Germline V CDR1 and CDR2: MDHEN, SYDVKM. V dropped 4 bases and J dropped 3 bases, with 0 bases sitting between them. The source was peripheral blood, collected in a trial of Ad26.COV2.S vaccine versus placebo. V usage is TRBV28 and J usage is TRBJ1-1, with no clear D. The clonotype originates from a person aged 18-65 years who received the Ad26.COV2.S COVID-19 vaccine or a placebo. CDR3 coding DNA: TGTGCCAGCAGTTACACTGAAGCTTTCTTT. This encodes CASSYTEAFF.